These 25 T cell receptor beta chains came from one sample sequenced in a study of blood T cell repertoires in COVID-19. The data were produced by immunoSEQ multiplex PCR, yet TCRdb's version contains in-frame clones alone and is incomplete. The profile shows approximately 220,000 clones, around 89% of them singletons. The sample comprised PBMCs or T cells enriched from blood (not recorded which). The receptors stem from a man between 25 and 39 years old who had been exposed to COVID-19.

This chain links TRBV6-4 with TRBJ1-5; 9 positions match TRBD1. The CDR3 loop spans 16 amino acids. Germline-derived CDR1 and CDR2 are MRHNA and SNTAGT. J lost 0 bases, V lost 2 bases, and 2 bases had no gene match. CDR3 amino acids: CASSDGTGFSNQPQHF. The CDR3 DNA reads TGTGCCAGCAGTGACGGGACAGGGTTTAGCAATCAGCCCCAGCATTTT.

CDR3 loop: CASSSRQGAPYNEQFF. The CDR3 region has the DNA TGTGCCAGCAGTTCCAGACAGGGGGCCCCCTACAATGAGCAGTTCTTC. V and J are TRBV6-5 and TRBJ2-1; 10 bases line up with TRBD1. The CDR3 consists of 16 residues. The germline V gene encodes CDR1 MNHEY and CDR2 SVGAGI. After removal of 4 bases from V and 2 bases from J, the junction contained 5 bases not matched to a gene.

The V and J genes are TRBV2 and TRBJ1-6; the D gene is possibly TRBD1 (5 bases). Germline lookup yields CDR1 SNHLY and CDR2 FYNNEI. The CDR3 extends over 14 amino acids. Trimming removed 5 bases from V and 3 bases from J, with 8 bases in between. The CDR3 nucleotides are TGTGCCAGCAGTCCGGGGGGCTATAATTCACCCCTCCACTTT. It encodes CASSPGGYNSPLHF.

This rearrangement joins TRBV19 to TRBJ1-2, with TRBD1 matching over 7 bases. Trimming took 6 bases from V and 6 from J; bases not matched to a gene: 10. Germline CDR1 reads LNHDA; CDR2 reads SQIVND (reference sequence). The CDR3 contains 14 residues. The CDR3 protein is CASRLTGTENGYTF. Written as DNA, the CDR3 is TGTGCCAGTAGGCTAACCGGGACAGAGAATGGCTACACCTTC.

This rearrangement joins TRBV29-1 to TRBJ2-3, with TRBD2 as a possible D gene (6 bases). V lost 6 bases to trimming and J lost 0 bases, with 13 bases between them. Germline CDR1 is SQVTM and CDR2 is ANQGSEA. The CDR3 is 14 amino acids. The CDR3 DNA reads TGCAGCGTGATGGTGCTAGCGAGCACAGATACGCAGTATTTT. Translating it yields CSVMVLASTDTQYF.

The chain joins TRBV30 to TRBJ2-2; 9 bases are a match to TRBD1. Germline V gene lookup returns CDR1 GTSNPN and CDR2 SVGIG (reference sequence). J lost 4 bases, V lost 5 bases, and 11 bases had no gene match. The CDR3 loop spans 16 amino acids. Here the CDR3 reads CAWEGPGQGTTGELFF. The DNA for the CDR3 is TGTGCCTGGGAGGGGCCGGGACAGGGAACCACCGGGGAGCTGTTTTTT.

The gene calls are TRBV6-1 and TRBJ2-7, with TRBD2 as a possible D gene (6 bases). Looked up from germline, CDR1 is MNHNS and CDR2 is SASEGT. The CDR3 sequence is 14 residues long. V lost 0 bases and J 3 bases, leaving 9 bases between the germline ends. The CDR3 is CASSEALGGYEQYF. CDR3 in DNA: TGTGCCAGCAGTGAAGCGCTGGGGGGCTACGAGCAGTACTTC.

This chain's CDR3 is CASTGDTQYF. The CDR3 bases are TGTGCCAGCACGGGGGATACGCAGTATTTT. The V gene is TRBV2, the J gene TRBJ2-3, with D maybe TRBD2 (5 bases). V lost 7 bases and J 6 bases, leaving 5 bases between the germline ends. The CDR3 runs to 10 residues. Germline CDR1 SNHLY, CDR2 FYNNEI.

V gene TRBV7-9 combines with J gene TRBJ1-2; no reliable D call. The V end was cut by 0 bases, the J end by 8 bases, with 13 bases between. Per the germline V gene, CDR1 is SEHNR and CDR2 is FQNEAQ (reference sequence). This CDR3 is built from 14 residues. The CDR3 loop reads CASSLAMAVRGYTF. The CDR3 region has the DNA TGTGCCAGCAGCTTAGCGATGGCAGTTCGCGGCTACACCTTC.

A note on this clone: Other DNA variants within this sample encode the same CDR3. The chain links TRBV4-3 to TRBJ1-6; weak D call: TRBD1 (5 bases). The CDR3 spans 15 residues. V gave up 0 bases and J gave up 6 bases, with 9 bases separating them. CDR1 LGHNA and CDR2 YSLEER come from the germline V gene. The CDR3 loop is CASSQDRQGNSPLHF. For the CDR3, the DNA is TGCGCCAGCAGCCAAGATAGGCAGGGTAATTCACCCCTCCACTTT.

The rearrangement links TRBV7-9 to TRBJ2-7, with 10 bases aligning to TRBD1. CDR3 length equals 16 residues. The trim removed 5 bases at V and 2 bases at J, leaving 9 bases unmatched. The germline V gene has CDR1 SEHNR and CDR2 FQNEAQ (reference sequence). The CDR3 loop reads CASSTPGQGGPYEQYF. The CDR3 nucleotides read TGTGCCAGCAGCACGCCAGGACAGGGGGGACCCTACGAGCAGTACTTC.

This clone was seen a single time. The chain combines TRBV7-2 with TRBJ2-7; 8 bases match TRBD1. Unmatched junction bases numbered 9, after V lost 5 bases and J lost 3 bases. From germline, CDR1 is SGHTA and CDR2 FQGNSA. CDR3 length equals 15 residues. The CDR3 coding sequence is TGTGCCAGCAGCCTAACAGGGGGACCTCTCTACGAGCAGTACTTC. Its translation: CASSLTGGPLYEQYF.

This clone showed up just once. The genes are TRBV19 and TRBJ1-6; 7 bases map to TRBD1. This CDR3 contains 14 residues. Germline CDR1 and CDR2: LNHDA and SQIVND (reference sequence). V lost 6 bases to trimming and J lost 5 bases; unmatched junction nucleotides: 4. The CDR3 loop is CASRNRGDNSPLHF. Written as DNA, the CDR3 is TGTGCCAGTAGAAACAGGGGCGATAATTCACCCCTCCACTTT.

The chain joins TRBV7-9 to TRBJ2-2; D might be TRBD2 (5 bases). The CDR3 runs to 18 residues. The germline V gene encodes CDR1 SEHNR and CDR2 FQNEAQ (reference sequence). V was trimmed by 5 bases and J by 1 base, leaving 20 bases between them. The CDR3: CASSEGRLALLNTGELFF. The CDR3 nucleotides are TGTGCCAGCAGCGAAGGGCGGCTAGCCCTATTGAACACCGGGGAGCTGTTTTTT.

The V gene is TRBV5-1, the J gene TRBJ2-3; D may be TRBD2 (5 bases). Germline V CDR1 and CDR2: SGHRS, YFSETQ. V was trimmed by 0 bases and J by 0 bases, leaving 8 bases between them. The CDR3 runs to 15 residues. CDR3 DNA sequence: TGCGCCAGCAGCTTGGATAGGACTAGCACAGATACGCAGTATTTT. It encodes CASSLDRTSTDTQYF.

This chain connects TRBV10-2 to TRBJ2-7; possibly TRBD1 for D (6 bases). The V end lost 5 bases, the J end lost 5 bases, and 10 bases lay between the germline ends. This CDR3 region has 12 residues. CDR1 is WSHSY, CDR2 SAAADI, per germline. The CDR3 coding sequence is TGCGCCAGCAGTCACAGGGCCCACGAGCAGTACTTC. It translates to CASSHRAHEQYF.

The chain joins TRBV5-1 to TRBJ2-3; D might be TRBD1 (6 bases). V was cut by 0 bases and J by 3 bases, with 14 bases left in between. The CDR3 consists of 16 residues. Germline V gene data show CDR1 as SGHRS and CDR2 as YFSETQ. The CDR3: CASSLGGRQGTDTQYF. In DNA form, the CDR3 reads TGCGCCAGCAGCTTGGGAGGACGTCAGGGGACAGATACGCAGTATTTT.

This clone was detected once. CDR3 protein: CASSTGQTYEQYF. In DNA, the CDR3 is TGTGCCAGCAGCACGGGACAGACCTACGAGCAGTACTTC. The chain recombines TRBV12-3 or TRBV12-4 with TRBJ2-7; 7 bases line up with TRBD1. V dropped 6 bases and J dropped 2; count of bases not matched to a gene: 4. This CDR3 spans 13 amino acids.

The chain joins TRBV11-1 to TRBJ2-7; 10 bases line up with TRBD2. Germline-derived CDR1 and CDR2 are SGHAT and FQDESV (reference sequence). V shed 3 bases and J 4 bases; nucleotides not matched to a gene: 9. The CDR3 extends over 16 amino acids. CDR3: CASSFSGGNMRYEQYF. CDR3 in DNA: TGTGCCAGCAGCTTTAGCGGGGGGAACATGCGGTACGAGCAGTACTTC.

This clone was seen only once. This chain connects TRBV4-2 to TRBJ1-4; 8 nucleotides line up with TRBD1. Trimming removed 4 bases from V and 3 bases from J; junction bases left unmatched: 7. The CDR3 is 16 residues long. Germline lookup yields CDR1 LGHNA and CDR2 YNFKEQ. CDR3 nucleotides: TGTGCCAGCAGCCGGACTCCGGGACAGGCTAATGAAAAACTGTTTTTT. This codes for CASSRTPGQANEKLFF.

The CDR3 protein is CASSFWGGSGYTF. The CDR3, as DNA: TGTGCCAGCTCATTTTGGGGGGGTTCAGGCTACACCTTC. The V gene is TRBV7-9, the J gene TRBJ1-2, with D possibly matching TRBD1 (5 bases). This CDR3 has 13 amino acids. The V end was cut by 8 bases, the J end by 8 bases, with 18 bases between. In germline, CDR1 is SEHNR, CDR2 FQNEAQ (reference sequence).

The J gene is TRBJ1-3, the V gene TRBV4-1; 7 bases align to TRBD1. The CDR3 is 16 residues long. The J segment lost 6 bases and the V segment lost 3 bases, leaving 11 bases of the junction unmatched. Looked up from germline, CDR1 is MGHRA and CDR2 is YSYEKL. Here the CDR3 DNA reads TGCGCCAGCAGCCAGCCCGCTAAACAGGGGAAAAACACCATATATTTT. This encodes CASSQPAKQGKNTIYF.

The rearrangement joins TRBV28 to TRBJ2-7, with 8 nucleotides matching TRBD1. In germline, CDR1 is MDHEN, CDR2 SYDVKM. This CDR3 has 15 amino acids. Losses at the gene ends were 6 bases for V and 4 bases for J; bases not matched to a gene: 11. For the CDR3, the DNA is TGTGCCAGCAGGCTCTTTGGCGACAGGGGTTACGAGCAGTACTTC. Its translation: CASRLFGDRGYEQYF.

V and J are TRBV5-6 and TRBJ2-3; 11 bases match TRBD1. V lost 4 bases to trimming and J lost 2 bases; unmatched junction nucleotides: 6. The CDR3 spans 16 residues. Per germline, CDR1 SGHDT and CDR2 YYEEEE. CDR3 in amino acids: CASSPGQGAFTDTQYF. In nucleotides, the CDR3 is TGTGCCAGCAGCCCCGGACAGGGGGCCTTCACAGATACGCAGTATTTT.

The rearrangement uses TRBV30 and TRBJ1-1, with D hard to call. Trimming took off 0 bases at V and 1 base at J, with 6 bases between the two ends. CDR1 GTSNPN and CDR2 SVGIG come from the germline V gene (reference sequence). This CDR3 is 13 amino acids long. CDR3 nucleotide sequence: TGTGCCTGGAGTGTTCAGGAGAACACTGAAGCTTTCTTT. Protein: CAWSVQENTEAFF.